This TCR beta chain stems from a study of T cells in Graves' hyperthyroidism and ophthalmopathy. Uncontrolled infection, other autoimmune disease, pregnancy or lactation disqualified patients from enrolment. Based on clinical symptoms, serum thyroxine and TRAb, thyroid ultrasound and orbital computed tomography, diagnoses were reached. The CDR3 is made up of 16 amino acids. Germline V gene data show CDR1 as MNHEY and CDR2 as SMNVEV (reference sequence). Trimming at V came to 7 bases and at J to 0 bases, leaving 7 bases not matched to a gene. What was amplified from RNA transcripts were TCR beta CDR3 regions. An initial round of RT-PCR targeting the TCR CDR3 relied on the HTBI primer set. TCRdb analysed the multiplex PCR reads with MiXCR anew, one entry per CDR3 protein. The table has around 570,000 distinct CDR3 sequences, nearly 20% seen once. To note about this clonotype: Its cognate antigen is unknown.

The study's findings and limits: Blood also held most thyroid clonotypes expanded beyond 0.001. For ophthalmopathy, model prediction preceded onset by a median roughly 6.2 months.

Material for sequencing was blood. The TCR originated in a man aged 40-50 years with Graves' ophthalmopathy. This chain joins TRBV27 and TRBJ2-2, with 8 bases that match TRBD1. The CDR3 DNA is TGTGCCAGCATCGACAGGGGACAGTCGAACACCGGGGAGCTGTTTTTT. Amino acid sequence: CASIDRGQSNTGELFF.